The sequence of this T cell receptor beta chain was determined in a study of spatial heterogeneity in lung cancer. Turning to this clonotype: The size of this beta chain means little, since it is a stray read in a library made for alpha chains.

Time point given: sample taken at primary tumor resection. Whole RNA obtained from tumor, nontumor lung or frozen PBMC underwent sequencing without sorting. From the 5' RACE reads, TCRdb called clonotypes with MiXCR, one entry per CDR3 protein. The sample consists of 4,500 to 5,500 distinct CDR3 sequences, more than 30% of them appearing once. CDR3 length: 12 amino acids. The germline V and J ends were trimmed by 3 bases and 3 bases, with 9 bases remaining between them. The V gene's germline CDR1 is DFQATT and CDR2 SNEGSKA (reference sequence). This TCR was sampled from a female donor with early-stage non-small cell lung cancer. Sequencing used PBMCs, obtained at surgery. The chain recombines TRBV20-1 with TRBJ2-7; D unclear. CDR3 loop: CSASFGSYEQYF. CDR3 DNA sequence: TGCAGTGCTAGTTTTGGCAGCTACGAGCAGTACTTC.